The next 25 T cell receptor beta chains were all read from a single sample in a study of blood T cell repertoires in COVID-19. The repertoire was sequenced with immunoSEQ multiplex PCR; TCRdb's copy has only in-frame clones and lacks some. The data show roughly 200,000 clones, roughly four fifths seen once. Sequencing was carried out using PBMCs or T cells enriched from blood (not recorded which). The receptor set was obtained from a man aged 40-50 years who had recovered from COVID-19.

The J gene is TRBJ2-7, the V gene TRBV30, with 7 bases identical to TRBD1. CDR3 length equals 15 residues. Per the germline V gene, CDR1 is GTSNPN and CDR2 is SVGIG (reference sequence). The V gene end was trimmed by 6 bases and the J gene end by 9 bases; junction bases not matched to a gene: 20. The CDR3 DNA reads TGTGCCTGCGAACCCCCTGACAGGGTGAAGGCCGTGCAGTACTTC. It yields the protein CACEPPDRVKAVQYF.

This clone was seen a handful of times. The chain is built from TRBV5-1 and TRBJ2-2; TRBD2 matches at 10 bases. This CDR3 has 17 amino acids. CDR1 is SGHRS, CDR2 YFSETQ, per germline. V shed 0 bases and J 3 bases; nucleotides not matched to a gene: 5. CDR3 residues: CASSLGPSGRDTGELFF. The CDR3 DNA is TGCGCCAGCAGCTTGGGCCCTAGCGGGAGAGACACCGGGGAGCTGTTTTTT.

The chain couples TRBV19 to TRBJ2-7; tentatively, D is TRBD1 (5 bases). V was shortened by 5 bases and J by 6 bases, with 17 bases between the two germline ends. The CDR3 is 14 residues long. CDR1 and CDR2 from the germline V gene are LNHDA and SQIVND (reference sequence). CDR3 DNA: TGTGCCAGTAGTGGGGCGGTGACAGCCCCCGAGCAGTACTTC. Translation gives CASSGAVTAPEQYF.

This clone was recorded once. The gene calls are TRBV5-4 and TRBJ1-2; D uncertain. CDR3 length equals 15 residues. V gave up 4 bases and J gave up 4 bases, with 17 bases separating them. Germline loops: CDR1 SGHNT, CDR2 YYREEE (reference sequence). CDR3 DNA sequence: TGTGCCAGCAGCCCCAGGACTGACACTTCCTATGGCTACACCTTC. This gives the protein CASSPRTDTSYGYTF.

The chain carries TRBV7-8 and TRBJ1-2; D unclear. The CDR3 loop spans 14 amino acids. Germline V gene lookup returns CDR1 SGHVS and CDR2 FQNEAQ. V was clipped by 1 base and J by 4 bases, with 10 bases between them. For the CDR3, the DNA is TGTGCCAGCAGCTTAGATCTGGGAGGCTATGGCTACACCTTC. Residues: CASSLDLGGYGYTF.

This chain connects TRBV9 to TRBJ2-3; weak D call: TRBD2 (6 bases). The CDR3 is made up of 15 amino acids. The ends were cut back, 3 bases at V and 1 base at J, with 12 bases in the middle. The germline V gene has CDR1 SGDLS and CDR2 YYNGEE. The CDR3 DNA is TGTGCCAGCAGCGCCGGGACTGCTCGCACAGATACGCAGTATTTT. Amino acids: CASSAGTARTDTQYF.

The chain links TRBV11-2 to TRBJ2-2; TRBD1 agrees at 8 bases. Germline lookup yields CDR1 SGHAT and CDR2 FQNNGV. Trimming at V came to 4 bases and at J to 5 bases, leaving 3 bases not matched to a gene. The CDR3 has 14 residues. The CDR3, as DNA: TGTGCCAGCAGCTCGCGACAGGGGACCGGGGAGCTGTTTTTT. Translating it yields CASSSRQGTGELFF.

The V and J genes are TRBV30 and TRBJ1-3; tentatively, D is TRBD1 (6 bases). Looked up from germline, CDR1 is GTSNPN and CDR2 is SVGIG (reference sequence). V lost 1 base and J 1 base, leaving 8 bases between the germline ends. This CDR3 contains 14 residues. The CDR3 DNA reads as TGTGCCTGGAGTGCAAGGGGGTCTGGAAACACCATATATTTT. The encoded protein is CAWSARGSGNTIYF. Based on the CDR3 plus reference TRBV30 and TRBJ1-3, the full variable domain is SQTIHQWPATLVQPVGSPLSLECTVEGTSNPNLYWYRQAAGRGLQLLFYSVGIGQISSEVPQNLSASRPQDRQFILSSKKLLLSDSGFYLCAWSARGSGNTIYFGEGSWLTVV.

This chain uses TRBV2 with TRBJ2-3, with D possibly TRBD2 on 5 matching bases. The CDR3 totals 14 residues. Per germline, CDR1 SNHLY and CDR2 FYNNEI. V lost 2 bases, J lost 3 bases, and 9 bases lay in between. The CDR3, as DNA: TGTGCCAGCAGTGAATCCTCGGGGACAGATACGCAGTATTTT. Translating gives CASSESSGTDTQYF.

The rearrangement links TRBV6-5 to TRBJ2-2; a possible D gene is TRBD1 (5 bases). This CDR3 has 15 amino acids. Germline-derived CDR1 and CDR2 are MNHEY and SVGAGI. V lost 6 bases, J lost 2 bases, and 13 bases lay in between. The CDR3: CASRTPDINTGELFF. In DNA, the CDR3 is TGTGCCAGCAGGACCCCGGACATTAACACCGGGGAGCTGTTTTTT.

A few counts support this clone. This same CDR3 is encoded by further DNA sequences in the sample. The gene calls are TRBV19 and TRBJ2-1, with D possibly matching TRBD2 (5 bases). The V gene's germline CDR1 is LNHDA and CDR2 SQIVND (reference sequence). This CDR3 is built from 14 residues. V lost 5 bases and J lost 1, with 9 bases in between. The CDR3 reads CASSRGQSYNEQFF. The CDR3 nucleotides read TGTGCCAGTAGTCGAGGGCAGTCCTACAATGAGCAGTTCTTC. The full variable domain, rest sourced from reference TRBV19 and TRBJ2-1, is DGGITQSPKYLFRKEGQNVTLSCEQNLNHDAMYWYRQDPGQGLRLIYYSQIVNDFQKGDIAEGYSVSREKKESFPLTVTSAQKNPTAFYLCASSRGQSYNEQFFGPGTRLTVL.

This clone was counted between two and nine times. The rearrangement links TRBV10-2 to TRBJ2-1; a weak D match, TRBD1 (5 bases). Germline loops: CDR1 WSHSY, CDR2 SAAADI. The germline V and J ends were trimmed by 6 bases and 0 bases, with 15 bases remaining between them. CDR3 length equals 16 residues. The CDR3 region has the DNA TGCGCCAGCAGGTCGGGTAGGGGTTTCTCCTACAATGAGCAGTTCTTC. Translating gives CASRSGRGFSYNEQFF.

This sequence joins TRBV5-6 and TRBJ2-7; 9 bases match TRBD1. Per the germline V gene, CDR1 is SGHDT and CDR2 is YYEEEE. V dropped 4 bases and J dropped 3; count of bases not matched to a gene: 11. The CDR3 is made up of 16 amino acids. The chain's CDR3 is CASSTQGAYPFYEQYF. CDR3 coding DNA: TGTGCCAGCAGCACACAGGGGGCGTACCCTTTCTACGAGCAGTACTTC.

V gene TRBV2 combines with J gene TRBJ1-4; no definite D call. This CDR3 has 15 residues. Germline CDR1 is SNHLY and CDR2 is FYNNEI. The V end lost 7 bases, the J end lost 5 bases, and 17 bases lay between the germline ends. CDR3 in DNA: TGTGCCAGCATGGGCGGAGGGCGCCCGAATGAAAAACTGTTTTTT. Translating gives CASMGGGRPNEKLFF.

The gene calls are TRBV29-1 and TRBJ2-2, with 12 bases aligning to TRBD1. The germline CDR1 and CDR2 sequences are SQVTM and ANQGSEA. Trimming cost V 7 bases and J 8 bases; bases outside gene matches: 8. CDR3 length: 14 residues. CDR3 bases: TGCAGCGCTCCGGGACAGGGGGCGTCTGGGGAGCTGTTTTTT. Its translation: CSAPGQGASGELFF.

The CDR3 DNA sequence: TGCGCCAGCAGCTTGGAGGGACAGGGGGCTCACCGGGGGACCCAGTACTTC. Amino acids: CASSLEGQGAHRGTQYF. This chain connects TRBV5-1 to TRBJ2-5; 12 bases line up with TRBD1. The germline CDR1 and CDR2 sequences are SGHRS and YFSETQ. CDR3 size: 17 residues. J was trimmed by 7 bases and V by 0 bases; bases with no gene match: 10.

The chain combines TRBV5-6 with TRBJ1-6; 9 bases are a match to TRBD1. This CDR3 region has 15 residues. The V segment lost 0 bases and the J segment 9 bases; nucleotides outside the gene matches: 4. The V gene's germline CDR1 is SGHDT and CDR2 YYEEEE. CDR3 nucleotide sequence: TGTGCCAGCAGCTTGGGGGACAGGGATGGTTCACCCCTCCACTTT. Residues: CASSLGDRDGSPLHF.

This chain uses TRBV6-5 with TRBJ1-6, with 9 bases lining up with TRBD1. Germline V gene lookup returns CDR1 MNHEY and CDR2 SVGAGI. The CDR3 length is 15 residues. V was clipped by 2 bases and J by 9 bases; unmatched bases: 5. The CDR3 sequence is CASSYTQGASSPLHF. In nucleotides, the CDR3 is TGTGCCAGCAGTTACACACAGGGGGCGAGTTCACCCCTCCACTTT.

As to this clone: One base away lies a much larger clone, so this may be a sequencing read error. The chain recombines TRBV6-1 with TRBJ1-2, with 8 nucleotides matching TRBD1. The germline V gene encodes CDR1 MNHNS and CDR2 SASEGT. CDR3 length equals 14 residues. V dropped 2 bases and J dropped 6; count of bases not matched to a gene: 5. The CDR3 nucleotides are TGTGCCAGCAGTGAACGGGCAGGGGGCGATGGCTACACCTTC. Translating gives CASSERAGGDGYTF.

This chain links TRBV10-3 with TRBJ2-1; possible D gene TRBD2, 6 bases. Per the germline V gene, CDR1 is ENHRY and CDR2 is SYGVKD. This CDR3 region has 17 residues. Trimming stripped 5 bases from V and 7 bases from J, with 24 bases between. CDR3 bases: TGTGCCATCAGTCTCGATGGGAGCTCTAGCGCGGGAAATGAGCAGTTCTTC. It yields the protein CAISLDGSSSAGNEQFF.

The chain recombines TRBV3-1 (or the pseudogene TRBV3-2) with TRBJ1-6; D uncertain. The germline V and J ends were trimmed by 4 bases and 8 bases, with 18 bases remaining between them. The germline gives CDR1 LGHDT, CDR2 YNNKEL (reference sequence). The CDR3 extends over 16 amino acids. In nucleotides, the CDR3 is TGTGCCAGCAGCCGTACGAGGGAGGGTGGGTATTCACCCCTCCACTTT. Translation: CASSRTREGGYSPLHF.

The chain employs TRBV19 and TRBJ1-6, with 9 positions matching TRBD1. The J segment lost 4 bases and the V segment lost 6 bases, leaving 7 bases of the junction unmatched. Germline assignment: CDR1 LNHDA and CDR2 SQIVND (reference sequence). The CDR3 contains 16 residues. CDR3 DNA: TGTGCCAGTAGGGATACAGGGGGCCGTTATAATTCACCCCTCCACTTT. Translated: CASRDTGGRYNSPLHF.

The V and J genes are TRBV30 and TRBJ1-2; a weak D match, TRBD1 (5 bases). Trimming removed 1 base from V and 7 bases from J, with 13 bases in between. The CDR3 is made up of 13 amino acids. CDR1 GTSNPN and CDR2 SVGIG come from the germline V gene (reference sequence). CDR3 bases: TGTGCCTGGAGTGGGGGGACTGCCGGTGGCTACACCTTC. Translated: CAWSGGTAGGYTF.

The J gene is TRBJ1-2, the V gene TRBV5-4; TRBD1 matches 8 bases. The ends lost 4 bases at V and 3 bases at J; junction bases unmatched: 2. Germline assignment: CDR1 SGHNT and CDR2 YYREEE (reference sequence). This CDR3 has 13 residues. The CDR3 protein is CASSLTGDYGYTF. As DNA, the CDR3 is TGTGCCAGCAGCCTGACAGGGGACTATGGCTACACCTTC.

This rearrangement joins TRBV7-9 to TRBJ1-6; D is unclear. V lost 2 bases and J 13 bases, leaving 21 bases between the germline ends. This CDR3 is built from 16 residues. Germline V gives CDR1 SEHNR, CDR2 FQNEAQ (reference sequence). CDR3 in DNA: TGTGCCAGCAGCTTATGGTCTCGGGGTGGGATAAATCCCCTCCACTTT. Protein product: CASSLWSRGGINPLHF.